What follows are 28 T cell receptor beta chains derived from one specimen sequenced in a study of shared clonotypes between healthy human individuals (dated by TCRdb to the early 2020s). The library came from the immunoSEQ multiplex PCR assay. TCRdb retrieved this table from immuneACCESS and kept in-frame rearrangements only. Not all clones are present; in checked studies, unresolved V genes account for under half, and no reason is known for the remainder. This sample lists about 980,000 clones; 76% were detected once. The ten largest clones represent over 1.3% of the sample. The specimen was memory CD4+ T cells sorted from blood. The cell subset or site label of this sample denotes: CD45RA-negative fraction. The receptors come from a man aged 18 to 30 in good health.

The CDR3 sequence: CAWSQLAETQYF. In DNA, the CDR3 is TGTGCCTGGAGTCAGCTAGCCGAGACCCAGTACTTC. The J gene is TRBJ2-5, the V gene TRBV30, with D perhaps matching TRBD2 (5 bases). Germline V lookup: CDR1 GTSNPN, CDR2 SVGIG (reference sequence). The germline V and J ends were trimmed by 2 bases and 5 bases, with 9 bases remaining between them. The CDR3 spans 12 residues.

The V gene is TRBV7-8, the J gene TRBJ2-6, with TRBD1 as a possible D gene (6 bases). Trimming left V 2 bases short and J 8 bases short, with 10 bases between. The CDR3 has 14 residues. The germline V gene encodes CDR1 SGHVS and CDR2 FQNEAQ. CDR3 in DNA: TGTGCCAGCAGCTTACCTCAGGGGACCAACGTCCTGACTTTC. This codes for CASSLPQGTNVLTF.

This clone was detected once. The CDR3 bases are TGTGCCACCACAGGGGGCGGGTTGGGTGAAAAACTGTTTTTT. Its protein is CATTGGGLGEKLFF. The rearrangement joins TRBV6-5 to TRBJ1-4, with 9 bases aligning to TRBD1. The CDR3 totals 14 residues. From germline, CDR1 is MNHEY and CDR2 SVGAGI. V trimming: 10 bases; J trimming: 7 bases; junction bases outside the gene matches: 10.

J is TRBJ2-3 and V is TRBV19, with D unclear. Trimming removed 5 bases at V and 2 bases at J, with 14 bases between. Germline CDR1 LNHDA, CDR2 SQIVND (reference sequence). The CDR3 loop spans 15 amino acids. CDR3 coding DNA: TGTGCCAGTAGTCCTTCAGAGTATTACACAGATACGCAGTATTTT. This encodes CASSPSEYYTDTQYF.

A remark on this clone: A clone one base away is much larger, so this may be a read error. J is TRBJ1-1 and V is TRBV7-2; D remains ambiguous. Trimming pared 1 base from V and 3 bases from J, leaving 6 bases between. The CDR3 is made up of 13 amino acids. Germline V lookup: CDR1 SGHTA, CDR2 FQGNSA. CDR3 coding DNA: TGTGCCAGCAGCTTAGGGATGGACACTGAAGCTTTCTTT. Its translation: CASSLGMDTEAFF.

This clone was recorded at least ten times. The sample has other DNA sequences that encode this CDR3 too. The chain employs TRBV28 and TRBJ1-4, with TRBD1 matching over 8 bases. Germline V CDR1 and CDR2: MDHEN, SYDVKM. The CDR3 extends over 15 amino acids. V lost 4 bases to trimming and J lost 8 bases; unmatched junction nucleotides: 9. This chain's CDR3 is CASSSPAGGGEKLFF. In DNA, the CDR3 is TGTGCCAGCAGTTCCCCGGCAGGGGGCGGAGAAAAACTGTTTTTT.

This chain uses TRBV30 with TRBJ1-6; tentatively, D is TRBD1 (6 bases). The CDR3 has 14 amino acids. Germline V gives CDR1 GTSNPN, CDR2 SVGIG (reference sequence). With 3 bases removed from V and 9 bases from J, the gap between germline ends came to 15 bases. The CDR3 coding sequence is TGTGCCTGGAGCGCACTACAGGGTTCTTCACCCCTCCACTTT. Protein: CAWSALQGSSPLHF.

The chain couples TRBV30 to TRBJ1-1; 9 bases map to TRBD1. Germline assignment: CDR1 GTSNPN and CDR2 SVGIG (reference sequence). The CDR3 is 15 amino acids. V was pared by 1 base and J by 1 base, with 4 bases of the junction left unmatched. In DNA, the CDR3 is TGTGCCTGGAGTGGACAGGGGGGGCGGAACACTGAAGCTTTCTTT. It is translated as CAWSGQGGRNTEAFF.

This sequence joins TRBV19 and TRBJ2-2; 9 bases line up with TRBD1. J gave up 4 bases and V 6 bases, and 9 bases lay outside the gene matches. The CDR3 spans 16 residues. CDR1 and CDR2 from the germline V gene are LNHDA and SQIVND (reference sequence). In nucleotides, the CDR3 is TGTGCCAGTAGCATGACGACAGGGGGTAGCACCGGGGAGCTGTTTTTT. Its translation: CASSMTTGGSTGELFF.

Worth noting for this clone: Given a far larger clone just one base away, this is likely a sequencing read error. The genes are TRBV6-5 and TRBJ2-3; TRBD2 matches 7 bases. This CDR3 comprises 15 residues. The germline V gene encodes CDR1 MNHEY and CDR2 SVGAGI. Trimming removed 0 bases from V and 0 bases from J; junction bases left unmatched: 0. CDR3 protein: CASSYSGGSTDTQYF. CDR3 in DNA: TGTGCCAGCAGTTACTCGGGGGGGAGCACAGATACGCAGTATTTT.

The chain is built from TRBV10-1 and TRBJ2-3, with 10 bases that match TRBD1. The CDR3 is made up of 16 amino acids. V lost 3 bases to trimming and J lost 3 bases; unmatched junction nucleotides: 6. Per germline, CDR1 WNHNN and CDR2 SYGVQD (reference sequence). DNA of the CDR3: TGCGCCAGCAGTGATGCAGGGACAGGGGTTACAGATACGCAGTATTTT. This gives the protein CASSDAGTGVTDTQYF.

This chain connects TRBV18 to TRBJ2-5; 13 bases are shared with TRBD2. The germline CDR1 and CDR2 sequences are KGHSH and LQKENI. There are 17 residues in the CDR3. V lost 3 bases to trimming and J lost 0 bases; unmatched junction nucleotides: 4. In nucleotides, the CDR3 is TGTGCCAGCTCACCGACTAGCGGGAGGCCATACCAAGAGACCCAGTACTTC. Translation gives CASSPTSGRPYQETQYF.

The V gene is TRBV25-1, the J gene TRBJ1-4; TRBD1 agrees at 8 bases. The CDR3 runs 15 residues. Per the germline V gene, CDR1 is MGHDK and CDR2 is SYGVNS. Losses at the gene ends were 4 bases for V and 3 bases for J; bases not matched to a gene: 4. The CDR3 reads CASSGRTGSNEKLFF. The DNA for the CDR3 is TGTGCCAGCAGTGGCCGGACAGGGTCTAATGAAAAACTGTTTTTT.

This clone was observed a few times. The rearrangement joins TRBV27 to TRBJ1-2; TRBD1 is a possible D gene (5 bases). Germline V CDR1 and CDR2: MNHEY, SMNVEV (reference sequence). The CDR3 is 12 amino acids. Deletions cut 6 bases from V and 6 bases from J, with 11 bases between. DNA for the CDR3: TGTGCCAGCAGCCGGGGGGGGGATGGCTACACCTTC. Protein: CASSRGGDGYTF.

This clone was picked up many times. The chain links TRBV30 to TRBJ1-6; D is unresolved. This CDR3 contains 14 residues. Looked up from germline, CDR1 is GTSNPN and CDR2 is SVGIG (reference sequence). Trimming cost V 3 bases and J 4 bases, with 10 bases left between them. DNA for the CDR3: TGTGCCTGGAGCGTCGAGGGTTATAATTCACCCCTCCACTTT. Its translation: CAWSVEGYNSPLHF.

This chain links TRBV4-3 with TRBJ1-5; tentatively, D is TRBD1 (6 bases). The CDR3 is made up of 16 amino acids. CDR1 and CDR2 from the germline V gene are LGHNA and YSLEER. Trimming removed 1 base from V and 6 bases from J, with 16 bases in between. The CDR3, as DNA: TGCGCCAGCAGCCAAGGGCTAAGCACAGGGCCTCAGCCCCAGCATTTT. This codes for CASSQGLSTGPQPQHF.

This clone was seen more than once but under ten times. The chain couples TRBV14 to TRBJ2-7; D unresolved. Germline V CDR1 and CDR2: SGHDN, FVKESK. The CDR3 has 8 residues. The ends were cut back, 9 bases at V and 4 bases at J, with 1 base in the middle. The CDR3 protein is CASYEQYF. CDR3 sequence (DNA): TGTGCCAGTTACGAGCAGTACTTC.

V and J are TRBV10-3 and TRBJ1-5; TRBD1 is a possible D gene (6 bases). Trimming took off 6 bases at V and 2 bases at J, with 11 bases between the two ends. CDR1 is ENHRY and CDR2 is SYGVKD in the germline V gene. The CDR3 spans 14 residues. The CDR3 reads CAISGQYGNQPQHF. DNA for the CDR3: TGTGCCATCAGCGGACAGTACGGCAATCAGCCCCAGCATTTT.

The chain links TRBV18 to TRBJ2-7; TRBD2 aligns across 11 bases. The CDR3 extends over 15 amino acids. V was pared by 1 base and J by 2 bases, with 1 base of the junction left unmatched. The germline gives CDR1 KGHSH, CDR2 LQKENI. The CDR3 coding sequence is TGTGCCAGCTCACCACTAGCGGGAGGGGCCTACGAGCAGTACTTC. Amino acids: CASSPLAGGAYEQYF.

The CDR3 region is CAWTPGQVNSPLHF. The CDR3 DNA reads as TGTGCCTGGACACCGGGACAGGTTAATTCACCCCTCCACTTT. The chain has TRBV30 and TRBJ1-6; 8 bases map to TRBD1. The CDR3 has 14 amino acids. The J segment lost 6 bases and the V segment lost 4 bases, leaving 5 bases of the junction unmatched. From germline, CDR1 is GTSNPN and CDR2 SVGIG (reference sequence).

This clone appeared a few times. At the DNA level, this CDR3 is encoded by other sequences in the same sample as well. V gene TRBV5-1 combines with J gene TRBJ2-5; 7 bases fit TRBD1. The V and J ends lost 5 bases and 2 bases, in that order; junction bases with no gene match: 3. CDR3 size: 13 residues. Looked up from germline, CDR1 is SGHRS and CDR2 is YFSETQ. The DNA for the CDR3 is TGCGCCAGCAGAGGGGGCAGTCAAGAGACCCAGTACTTC. Protein product: CASRGGSQETQYF.

This rearrangement joins TRBV5-4 to TRBJ1-6; D remains ambiguous. Germline V gene data show CDR1 as SGHNT and CDR2 as YYREEE (reference sequence). The ends were cut back, 3 bases at V and 7 bases at J, with 17 bases in the middle. This CDR3 region has 16 residues. As DNA, the CDR3 is TGTGCCAGCAGCTCGGTGCCGGGAGGGATGAATTCACCCCTCCACTTT. This translates into CASSSVPGGMNSPLHF.

Here the CDR3 DNA reads TGTGCCAGCAACTCCGACTCCAAGGGCACAGATACGCAGTATTTT. Amino acid sequence: CASNSDSKGTDTQYF. The rearrangement joins TRBV11-2 to TRBJ2-3; D ambiguous. V shed 7 bases and J shed 1 base, with 15 bases lying between them. CDR3 length equals 15 residues. CDR1 and CDR2 from the germline V gene are SGHAT and FQNNGV.

This clone turned up a few times. This sequence joins TRBV14 and TRBJ2-2, with D hard to call. Germline V CDR1 and CDR2: SGHDN, FVKESK. The ends were cut back, 1 base at V and 2 bases at J, with 5 bases in the middle. The CDR3 spans 14 residues. CDR3 bases: TGTGCCAGCAGCCAAGCCAGAAACACCGGGGAGCTGTTTTTT. Amino acids: CASSQARNTGELFF.

The rearrangement links TRBV4-1 to TRBJ1-3; TRBD1 matches 8 bases. The length of the CDR3 is 16 residues. CDR1 and CDR2 from the germline V gene are MGHRA and YSYEKL. With V trimmed by 4 bases and J by 4 bases, 9 bases remained unmatched. The CDR3 coding sequence is TGCGCCAGCAGCCCCGGGACAGGCCGAGAAGGAAACACCATATATTTT. It encodes CASSPGTGREGNTIYF.

This chain uses TRBV4-1 with TRBJ2-3; maybe TRBD2 (6 bases). CDR1 is MGHRA, CDR2 YSYEKL, per germline. This CDR3 spans 13 amino acids. V lost 3 bases, J lost 6 bases, and 10 bases lay in between. Written as DNA, the CDR3 is TGCGCCAGCAGCCAGGAAGGAGGGGATACGCAGTATTTT. It encodes CASSQEGGDTQYF.

The chain combines TRBV13 with TRBJ2-3; possibly TRBD2 for D (7 bases). V lost 8 bases and J 7 bases, leaving 19 bases between the germline ends. Germline V lookup: CDR1 PRHDT, CDR2 FYEKMQ (reference sequence). The CDR3 is made up of 14 amino acids. CDR3 protein: CASARGGAWYTQYF. CDR3 DNA sequence: TGTGCCAGCGCCCGAGGGGGGGCGTGGTATACGCAGTATTTT.

The chain employs TRBV29-1 and TRBJ1-1; 8 nucleotides match TRBD1. Germline V gene sequence: CDR1 SQVTM, CDR2 ANQGSEA. After removal of 7 bases from V and 0 bases from J, the junction contained 13 bases not matched to a gene. The CDR3 runs 16 residues. In nucleotides, the CDR3 is TGCAGCGCTTCCTCATTAAAGACAGGGGTGAACACTGAAGCTTTCTTT. This gives the protein CSASSLKTGVNTEAFF.